Following are 8 T cell receptor beta chains from one sample sequenced in a study of T cell responses to AZD1222 COVID-19 vaccine. The protocol was immunoSEQ multiplex PCR, while the TCRdb copy is restricted to in-frame clones and leaves out a portion. The sample has roughly 170,000 clones, approximately 93% seen once. The specimen comprised peripheral blood, sampled on day 0 of AZD1222 vaccination. The receptors originated from an adult in good health.

The chain joins TRBV4-3 to TRBJ1-3; TRBD1 aligns across 9 bases. This CDR3 comprises 16 residues. V shed 0 bases, J shed 3 bases, and the junction held 3 bases outside the gene matches. Germline CDR1 is LGHNA and CDR2 is YSLEER. CDR3 protein: CASSQERTGVGNTIYF. CDR3 sequence (DNA): TGCGCCAGCAGCCAAGAGAGGACAGGGGTTGGAAACACCATATATTTT.

CDR3: CASSLVGTPLNTEAFF. For the CDR3, the DNA is TGCGCCAGCAGCTTGGTGGGGACACCTTTGAACACTGAAGCTTTCTTT. The V call is TRBV5-1, the J call TRBJ1-1; D possibly corresponds to TRBD1 (6 bases). Germline CDR1 and CDR2: SGHRS and YFSETQ. The ends were cut back, 0 bases at V and 0 bases at J, with 12 bases in the middle. CDR3 size: 16 residues. The whole variable domain, filled in from reference TRBV5-1 and TRBJ1-1, reads KAGVTQTPRYLIKTRGQQVTLSCSPISGHRSVSWYQQTPGQGLQFLFEYFSETQRNKGNFPGRFSGRQFSNSRSEMNVSTLELGDSALYLCASSLVGTPLNTEAFFGQGTRLTVV.

The CDR3 region has the DNA TGTGCTAGTGGTGTGGACGTGTATGGCGGTGAGCAGTTCTTC. It specifies CASGVDVYGGEQFF. This chain joins TRBV12-5 and TRBJ2-1; D remains ambiguous. CDR3 length: 14 residues. Trimming removed 5 bases from V and 9 bases from J, with 17 bases in between. Germline CDR1 and CDR2: LGHNT and FRNRAP.

This clone was counted only a few times. The genes are TRBV9 and TRBJ2-1; D gene ambiguous. Trimming removed 4 bases at V and 5 bases at J, with 16 bases between. This CDR3 region has 15 residues. CDR1 is SGDLS, CDR2 YYNGEE, per germline. The CDR3 region has the DNA TGTGCCAGCAGCCCCCGGGCGGCGAATAACAATGAGCAGTTCTTC. It translates to CASSPRAANNNEQFF.

This clone came up once. The chain employs TRBV18 and TRBJ1-1; 7 nucleotides line up with TRBD1. Germline V CDR1 and CDR2: KGHSH, LQKENI. This CDR3 spans 13 amino acids. J was trimmed by 4 bases and V by 5 bases; bases with no gene match: 4. The CDR3 nucleotides read TGTGCCAGCTCAGAGGACAGGACCACTGAAGCTTTCTTT. It yields the protein CASSEDRTTEAFF.

This clone was observed once. The CDR3 nucleotides read TGTGCCAGCAGCGTAGTCTTGGGGGGTGAAGCTTTCTTT. Translated: CASSVVLGGEAFF. V is TRBV9 and J is TRBJ1-1; possible D gene TRBD1, 5 bases. CDR1 is SGDLS, CDR2 YYNGEE, per germline. The CDR3 consists of 13 residues. V was cut by 0 bases and J by 7 bases, with 10 bases left in between.

The J gene is TRBJ2-1, the V gene TRBV11-2; 10 bases match TRBD1. This CDR3 region has 15 residues. CDR1 and CDR2 (germline): SGHAT, FQNNGV. J gave up 6 bases and V 5 bases, and 7 bases lay outside the gene matches. The CDR3 spells CASSRQGAGGNEQFF. In DNA, the CDR3 is TGTGCCAGCAGCCGACAGGGGGCAGGTGGCAATGAGCAGTTCTTC. Filled out from reference TRBV11-2 and TRBJ2-1, the complete variable domain reads EAGVAQSPRYKIIEKRQSVAFWCNPISGHATLYWYQQILGQGPKLLIQFQNNGVVDDSQLPKDRFSAERLKGVDSTLKIQPAKLEDSAVYLCASSRQGAGGNEQFFGPGTRLTVL.

The chain links TRBV6-2 or TRBV6-3 to TRBJ2-3; weak D call: TRBD2 (5 bases). This CDR3 contains 15 residues. V was trimmed by 2 bases and J by 5 bases, leaving 14 bases between them. Germline V gene sequence: CDR1 MNHEY, CDR2 SVGEGT. CDR3 loop: CASSYVKTRVDTQYF. CDR3 DNA: TGTGCCAGCAGTTACGTGAAAACGAGGGTAGATACGCAGTATTTT.